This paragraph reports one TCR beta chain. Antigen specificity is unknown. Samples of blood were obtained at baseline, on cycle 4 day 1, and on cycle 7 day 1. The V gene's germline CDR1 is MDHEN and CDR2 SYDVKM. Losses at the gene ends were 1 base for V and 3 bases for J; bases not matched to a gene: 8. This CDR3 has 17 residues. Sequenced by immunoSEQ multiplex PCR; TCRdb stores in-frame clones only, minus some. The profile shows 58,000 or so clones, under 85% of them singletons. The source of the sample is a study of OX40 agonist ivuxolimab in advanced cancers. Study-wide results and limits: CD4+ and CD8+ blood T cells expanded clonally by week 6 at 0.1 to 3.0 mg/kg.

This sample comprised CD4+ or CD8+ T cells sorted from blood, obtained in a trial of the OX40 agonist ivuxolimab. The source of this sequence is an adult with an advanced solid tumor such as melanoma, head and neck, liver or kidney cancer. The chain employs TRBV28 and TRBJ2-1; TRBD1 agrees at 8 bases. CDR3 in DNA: TGTGCCAGCAGTTTATTAGGGACAGGTTCCGTCTACAATGAGCAGTTCTTC. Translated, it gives CASSLLGTGSVYNEQFF.